The clone carrying this T cell receptor beta chain was detected only a few times. The data belong to a study of patients and donors after allogeneic stem cell transplantation. The germline CDR1 and CDR2 sequences are SNHLY and FYNNEI. Losses at the gene ends were 6 bases for V and 7 bases for J; bases not matched to a gene: 8. This CDR3 has 15 residues. Using its own MiXCR run on the RT-PCR reads, TCRdb lists one record per CDR3 protein. The table includes some 230,000 distinct CDR3 sequences, around 14% detected once. The rearrangement joins TRBV2 to TRBJ2-1; TRBD2 agrees at 11 bases. The source of this sequence is a human donor who was either an allogeneic HSCT recipient or a stem cell or donor lymphocyte infusion donor (not recorded which). It is not recorded whose cells these are; they may come from a transplant donor. The sample comprised blood, either unsorted or a sorted T cell fraction (not recorded which). CDR3 nucleotide sequence: TGTGCCAGCAGACCACTAGCGGGAGCTGGGAATGAGCAGTTCTTC. Translated: CASRPLAGAGNEQFF.